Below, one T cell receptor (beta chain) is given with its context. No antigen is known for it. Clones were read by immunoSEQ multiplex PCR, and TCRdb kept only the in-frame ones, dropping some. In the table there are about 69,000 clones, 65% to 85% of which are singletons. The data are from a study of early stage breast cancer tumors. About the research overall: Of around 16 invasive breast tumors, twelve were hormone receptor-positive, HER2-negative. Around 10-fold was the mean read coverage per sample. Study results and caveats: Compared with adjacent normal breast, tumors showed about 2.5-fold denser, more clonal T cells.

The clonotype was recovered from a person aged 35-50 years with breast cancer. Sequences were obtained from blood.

CDR3 protein: CASSLTDSSYEQYF. In DNA form, the CDR3 reads TGTGCCAGCAGCTTAACGGACAGCTCCTACGAGCAGTACTTC. This rearrangement joins TRBV7-3 to TRBJ2-7; a weak D match, TRBD1 (6 bases). The V gene's germline CDR1 is SGHTA and CDR2 FQGTGA. The CDR3 loop spans 14 amino acids. Trimming left V 0 bases short and J 0 bases short, with 6 bases between.